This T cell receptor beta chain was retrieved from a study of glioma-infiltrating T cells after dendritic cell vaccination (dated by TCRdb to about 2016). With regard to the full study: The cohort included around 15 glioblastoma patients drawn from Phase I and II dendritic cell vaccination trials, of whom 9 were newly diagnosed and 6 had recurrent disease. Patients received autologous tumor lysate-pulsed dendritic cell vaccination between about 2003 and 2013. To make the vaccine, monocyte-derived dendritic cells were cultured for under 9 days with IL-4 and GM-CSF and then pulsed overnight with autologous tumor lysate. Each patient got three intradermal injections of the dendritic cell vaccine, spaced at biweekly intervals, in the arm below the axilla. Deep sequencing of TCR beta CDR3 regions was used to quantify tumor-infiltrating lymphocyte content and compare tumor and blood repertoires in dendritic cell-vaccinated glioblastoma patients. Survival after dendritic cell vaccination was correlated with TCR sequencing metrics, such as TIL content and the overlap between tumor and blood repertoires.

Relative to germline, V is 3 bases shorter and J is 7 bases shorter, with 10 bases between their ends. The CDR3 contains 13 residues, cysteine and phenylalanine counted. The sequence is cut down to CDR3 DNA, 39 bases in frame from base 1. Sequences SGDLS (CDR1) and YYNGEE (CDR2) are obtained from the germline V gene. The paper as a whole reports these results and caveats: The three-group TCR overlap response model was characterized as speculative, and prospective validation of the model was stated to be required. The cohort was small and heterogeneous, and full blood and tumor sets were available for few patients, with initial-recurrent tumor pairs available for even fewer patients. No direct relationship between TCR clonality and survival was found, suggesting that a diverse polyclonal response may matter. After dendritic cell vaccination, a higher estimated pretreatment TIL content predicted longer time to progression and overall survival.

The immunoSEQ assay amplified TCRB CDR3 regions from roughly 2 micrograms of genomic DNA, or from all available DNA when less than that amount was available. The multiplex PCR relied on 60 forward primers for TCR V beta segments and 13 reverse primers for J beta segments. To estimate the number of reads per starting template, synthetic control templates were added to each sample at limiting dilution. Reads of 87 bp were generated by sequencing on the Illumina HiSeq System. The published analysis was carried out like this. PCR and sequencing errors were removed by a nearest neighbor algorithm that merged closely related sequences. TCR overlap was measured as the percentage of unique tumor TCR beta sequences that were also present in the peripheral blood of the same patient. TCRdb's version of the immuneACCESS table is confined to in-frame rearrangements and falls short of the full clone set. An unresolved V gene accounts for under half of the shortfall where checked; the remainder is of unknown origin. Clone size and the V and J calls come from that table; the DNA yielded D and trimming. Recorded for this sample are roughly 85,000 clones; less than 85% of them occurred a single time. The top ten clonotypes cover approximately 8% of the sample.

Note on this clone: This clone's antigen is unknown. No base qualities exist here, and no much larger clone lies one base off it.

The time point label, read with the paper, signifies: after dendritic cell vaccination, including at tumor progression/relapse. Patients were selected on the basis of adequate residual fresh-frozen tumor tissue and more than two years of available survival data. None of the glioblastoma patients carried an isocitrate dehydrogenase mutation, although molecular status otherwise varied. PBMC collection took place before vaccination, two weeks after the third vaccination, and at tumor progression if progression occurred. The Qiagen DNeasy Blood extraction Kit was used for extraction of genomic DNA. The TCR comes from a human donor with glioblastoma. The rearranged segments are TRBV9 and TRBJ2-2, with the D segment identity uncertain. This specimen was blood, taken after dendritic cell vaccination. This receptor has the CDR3 CASSAFGGGELFF. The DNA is TGTGCCAGCAGCGCCTTCGGCGGCGGGGAGCTGTTTTTT.